This T cell receptor beta chain was recovered during a study of blood T cell repertoires in COVID-19 (dated by TCRdb to about 2020). About the study as a whole: The collaborator samples originated in the United States, Italy and Spain and spanned the acute and convalescent phases of COVID-19. The samples were drawn from the first 160 participants of the ongoing ImmuneRACE study and from roughly 1,300 subjects provided by 6 global collaborators. Nearly every sample came with metadata listing a de-identified subject ID, COVID-19 status, age in years and sex. A freely available public database, intended as a resource for researchers studying the immune response to SARS-CoV-2, is where the repertoires were released. The dataset comprised deeply sampled blood TCRbeta repertoires from subjects exposed to, actively infected with, or recovered from COVID-19. The material from the prospective study consisted of cDNA or gDNA derived from T cells, B-cell-depleted T cells, or PBMCs. Where available, HLA class I and class II types were taken from metadata supplied by the sample provider and were not determined by assay-based typing.

Remarks on this clone: It has no known antigen specificity. Base qualities are not provided; no much larger clone lies one nucleotide away.

The collaborating institutions used their own protocols to collect whole blood in K2EDTA tubes. Collaborator samples were shipped for TCRbeta analysis as frozen whole blood, isolated PBMCs, or DNA extracted from either sample type. Points the paper makes about the study in general: How much clinical and demographic metadata was included differed by source and by participant, and the metadata was provided uncurated.

The immunoSEQ Assay, a bias-controlled multiplex PCR, was used to amplify TCRbeta CDR3 regions from genomic DNA. As for the authors' bioinformatics: Nucleated cell counts per sample were estimated from amplification of reference gene primers within the assay. Sequence reads were collapsed and filtered to measure the absolute abundance of every unique TCRbeta CDR3 rearrangement. For each sample, productive Simpson clonality was calculated as the square root of Simpson's diversity index across productive rearrangements. TCRdb limited this immuneACCESS table to in-frame rearrangements with V and J called. A share of clones is missing; checked studies link under half to unresolved V genes, and the rest is unexplained. V, J and clone size were drawn from that table, and D and trimming were deduced from the DNA. This sample is represented by tens of thousands of clones; 75% to 80% of them were singletons. 8.5% to 9% of the sample is taken by the ten largest.

Source material: peripheral blood. This receptor was identified in an older man with active or convalescent COVID-19.

The sequenced DNA: TGTGCCAGCAGCTTACACAGCGGGAATTCACCCCTCCACTTT. Protein translation: CASSLHSGNSPLHF. The rearranged chain carries TRBV7-2 and TRBJ1-6; confidence is insufficient to name the D gene. CDR1 and CDR2 (SGHTA, FQGNSA) derive from the germline V gene. The CDR3 numbers 14 residues from cysteine through phenylalanine. Solely the CDR3 DNA is kept, with 42 bases framed from the first base. V loses 2 bases, J loses 7 bases, and the germline ends lie 9 bases apart. Reference TRBV7-2 and TRBJ1-6 proteins supply the regions before and after the CDR3; the full variable domain is: GAGVSQSPSNKVTEKGKDVELRCDPISGHTALYWYRQSLGQGLEFLIYFQGNSAPDKSGLPSDRFSAERTGGSVSTLTIQRTQQEDSAVYLCASSLHSGNSPLHFGNGTRLTVT.